This entry lists 21 T cell receptor beta chains sequenced from one sample in a study of CXCR3-negative and CXCR3-positive naive CD8 T cells. Antigens of these TCRs are unknown. The TRB libraries of cDNA were built by UMI-labeled 5' RACE. TCRdb reworked the 5' RACE reads into one entry per CDR3 protein, no DNA. This specimen shows about 120,000 distinct CDR3 sequences; the ten leading clones hold approximately 0.4%. Study-wide points: CXCR3-positive naive cells carried more hydrophobic TRB CDR3s than CXCR3-negative ones.

Material for sequencing was naive CXCR3+ CD8+ T cells from blood. As to subset: CD45RO-CCR7+CD27+CD95- naive CD8+ T cells expressing CXCR3 (TNR3+). All receptors derive from a human donor in good health. Some clones in this sample may be carry-over from other donors' samples.

The chain combines TRBV13 with TRBJ2-2; checking the TCRdb D call of TRBD1 is not possible without DNA. CDR3 length: 14 amino acids. Germline loops: CDR1 PRHDT, CDR2 FYEKMQ (reference sequence). This CDR3 reads CASSWGAGTGELFF.

The chain links TRBV28 to TRBJ2-1; the TRBD2 assignment by TCRdb is unverifiable without DNA. The CDR3 is made up of 14 amino acids. In germline, CDR1 is MDHEN, CDR2 SYDVKM. CDR3 protein: CASKIDSGSNVQFF.

The chain is built from TRBV6-4 and TRBJ2-3. Germline V gives CDR1 MRHNA, CDR2 SNTAGT. The CDR3 loop spans 16 amino acids. The CDR3 sequence is CASSPLLGLASDTQYF.

J is TRBJ2-5 and V is TRBV5-1; the D call of TRBD2 rests on TCRdb alone, since no DNA is present to check it. Per the germline V gene, CDR1 is SGHRS and CDR2 is YFSETQ. The CDR3 covers 15 residues. The CDR3 loop reads CASSIGLAGEQTQYF.

This rearrangement joins TRBV4-1 to TRBJ2-3. The length of the CDR3 is 17 residues. Germline V gene sequence: CDR1 MGHRA, CDR2 YSYEKL. The CDR3 protein is CASSQVVRSLLTDTQYF.

V and J are TRBV9 and TRBJ2-1; TCRdb selects TRBD2, and the lack of DNA leaves this call unchecked. In germline, CDR1 is SGDLS, CDR2 YYNGEE. The CDR3 consists of 16 residues. The chain's CDR3 is CASSLPGTSADNEQFF.

The V gene is TRBV5-6, the J gene TRBJ2-2; TCRdb's D call, TRBD2, is unchecked because there is no DNA. The germline gives CDR1 SGHDT, CDR2 YYEEEE. The CDR3 length is 17 residues. CDR3 amino acids: CASSPGTSGANTGELFF.

The chain uses TRBV5-1 and TRBJ2-7; the D gene TCRdb calls, TRBD1, cannot be checked with no DNA. In germline, CDR1 is SGHRS, CDR2 YFSETQ. The CDR3 extends over 13 amino acids. The CDR3 sequence: CASSPTGGLEQYF. Supplemented by reference TRBV5-1 and TRBJ2-7, the full variable domain reads KAGVTQTPRYLIKTRGQQVTLSCSPISGHRSVSWYQQTPGQGLQFLFEYFSETQRNKGNFPGRFSGRQFSNSRSEMNVSTLELGDSALYLCASSPTGGLEQYFGPGTRLTVT.

The chain has TRBV19 and TRBJ2-1; TCRdb names TRBD2, which stays unverified in the absence of DNA. Looked up from germline, CDR1 is LNHDA and CDR2 is SQIVND (reference sequence). This CDR3 has 21 residues. The chain's CDR3 is CASSIPSTVAGEVGSYNEQFF.

The chain links TRBV2 to TRBJ2-1; TCRdb gives TRBD1 as the D gene, but with no DNA this cannot be confirmed. Germline V gene lookup returns CDR1 SNHLY and CDR2 FYNNEI. The CDR3 totals 15 residues. The CDR3 protein is CASSEVQWGVDEQFF.

This sequence joins TRBV13 and TRBJ2-1; no DNA is available, so the TRBD1 call from TCRdb remains unchecked. Germline CDR1 and CDR2: PRHDT and FYEKMQ (reference sequence). The CDR3 loop spans 15 amino acids. CDR3 sequence reads: CASSNRDRVYNEQFF.

CDR3 protein: CSVVPAGDSTDTQYF. This chain joins TRBV29-1 and TRBJ2-3; TCRdb outputs TRBD1, but without DNA this stays unchecked. The CDR3 totals 15 residues. Germline V lookup: CDR1 SQVTM, CDR2 ANQGSEA.

This chain uses TRBV29-1 with TRBJ2-7. The CDR3 runs 12 residues. CDR1 and CDR2 from the germline V gene are SQVTM and ANQGSEA. The CDR3 protein is CSVEDRTYEQYF.

The chain recombines TRBV4-1 with TRBJ2-1; the D call from TCRdb, TRBD2, cannot be confirmed without DNA. The CDR3 length is 20 residues. CDR1 and CDR2 (germline): MGHRA, YSYEKL. The CDR3 spells CASSQVDFSSGVSSYNEQFF.

This chain links TRBV29-1 with TRBJ2-1. There are 11 residues in the CDR3. Looked up from germline, CDR1 is SQVTM and CDR2 is ANQGSEA. CDR3 region: CSVEEGSEQFF.

V and J are TRBV9 and TRBJ2-5; TCRdb's assignment of TRBD2 cannot be checked, as there is no DNA. This CDR3 is built from 15 residues. Germline V gives CDR1 SGDLS, CDR2 YYNGEE. CDR3 sequence reads: CASSVGSGGKETQYF.

V and J are TRBV12-3 or TRBV12-4 and TRBJ1-5; TCRdb returns TRBD1, unconfirmable since there is no DNA. This CDR3 spans 12 amino acids. CDR3 residues: CASSTGVQPQHF.

The CDR3 reads CASSTGTESNQPQHF. The rearrangement links TRBV21-1 to TRBJ1-5; TCRdb lists TRBD1, though no DNA is available to test this call. TRBV21-1 is designated a pseudogene. The length of the CDR3 is 15 residues.

V gene TRBV29-1 combines with J gene TRBJ2-3; TCRdb gives TRBD2 as the D gene, but with no DNA this cannot be confirmed. The germline V gene encodes CDR1 SQVTM and CDR2 ANQGSEA. The CDR3 has 12 amino acids. The CDR3 loop is CSPGGGADTQYF.

The rearrangement joins TRBV7-2 to TRBJ2-3; TCRdb returns TRBD1, unconfirmable since there is no DNA. The CDR3 totals 13 residues. CDR1 is SGHTA, CDR2 FQGNSA, per germline. CDR3 in amino acids: CASSFPSGVEQYF.

This CDR3 is CASSRPTSGLSNTGELFF. The chain employs TRBV7-9 and TRBJ2-2; absent DNA, TCRdb's TRBD2 call cannot be checked. The CDR3 consists of 18 residues. Germline CDR1 reads SEHNR; CDR2 reads FQNEAQ (reference sequence). Using reference TRBV7-9 and TRBJ2-2 for the parts outside the CDR3, the full variable domain is DTGVSQNPRHKITKRGQNVTFRCDPISEHNRLYWYRQTLGQGPEFLTYFQNEAQLEKSRLLSDRFSAERPKGSFSTLEIQRTEQGDSAMYLCASSRPTSGLSNTGELFFGEGSRLTVL.